Given below is one T cell receptor (beta chain) in context. The antigen it recognizes is unknown. Nothing much larger sits one base from this clone, and base qualities are not available. This sample is drawn from a study of blood T cells in healthy people across ages (dated by TCRdb to about 2015). Concerning the study at large: In model experiments, roughly one uniquely barcoded TCR beta cDNA molecule per two T cells was captured by template switching. To track age-related changes in TCR beta repertoire diversity, the study relied on deep sequencing normalized with unique cDNA molecular identifiers. Donors were grouped into four age groups: young (average roughly 15 years), middle-aged (39), aged (approximately 58) and long-lived (around 82). Using the same blood draw, the study looked at two additional independent replicas of 1 million unique cDNA reads for two donors, one aged 18 to 30 and the other aged 80 or older. On the study overall, not on this receptor specifically: The long-lived group showed more naive CD4+ T cells, fewer expanded clones and increased TCR diversity than the aged group, suggesting age selection. Observed TCR beta diversity per million T cells fell roughly linearly with age, and a significant reduction was already apparent by age around 40. Since profiling was done on bulk unsorted PBMCs, naive and antigen-experienced compartments could not be conclusively compared. Because donor CMV infection status was unknown, age-related changes in expanded clonotypes were potentially confounded. There was a strong correlation between observed TCR beta diversity and the percentage of naive T cells measured by flow cytometry. Estimates of total diversity based on one million sequenced T cells were considered lower bounds and underestimates.

The CDR3 runs 14 residues from the cysteine to the phenylalanine. The entry retains the CDR3 DNA only, 42 bases that are in frame from base 1. The V end loses 0 bases and the J end loses 4 bases, and a stretch of 9 bases separates them. The germline V gene encodes CDR1 MNHEY and CDR2 SVGAGI. The library relied on 5' RACE. Instrument used: Illumina HiSeq 2500. A second PCR of about 6 to 12 cycles was performed with a sample-barcoded 5' primer and a J-beta primer mix. A unique molecular identifier was introduced onto each TCR beta cDNA molecule by a template-switch 5' adaptor carrying 12 random nucleotides. Each sample yielded at least 3 million CDR3-containing paired-end reads. The Mint cDNA synthesis kit, primed by a TRBC-specific oligonucleotide, was used to synthesize first-strand cDNA from all RNA. Following uracil-DNA glycosylase treatment, all cDNA underwent a first 18-cycle PCR with the universal primers M1SS and BC2_uni_R. On the authors' methods: Each sample was normalized by randomly selecting 1 million high-quality reads, each carrying a distinct molecular identifier. Reads sharing molecular identifiers were discarded rather than binned into consensus sequences. MiTCR, run with a Q25 quality threshold and the strictest error-elimination algorithm, handled CDR3 identification, clonotype clustering and error correction. A nonparametric unseen species model using Euler transformation provided a lower-bound estimate of total TCR beta diversity. TCRdb itself trimmed the public reads at Q25 with fastp, ran MiXCR and retained productive beta chains. Under each unique CDR3 protein, matching rows form one entry showing the most common genes and DNA. The V and J calls and clone size are TCRdb's, not the authors'. A total of around 780,000 distinct CDR3 sequences appear in this sample, 25% to 30% of them only once. Together, the top ten hold around 3% of the sample.

The roughly 39 donors, aged roughly 6 to 95 years, were systemically healthy Caucasian individuals from Russia. Roughly 10 milliliters of peripheral blood were collected from each donor into EDTA-treated Vacutainer tubes. Ficoll-Paque density-gradient centrifugation was used to isolate PBMCs, with at least 6 million obtained per sample. Total RNA, at least 5 micrograms per sample, was extracted from PBMCs with Trizol reagent. The percentages of naive CD45RAhigh/CD27high T cells were determined by flow cytometry on a PBMC aliquot from every donor. The same data also contributed to another study, on T cells of mothers and their children. Reported in the second study: Nine systemically healthy Caucasian individuals, comprising three mothers and their six children, were included as donors. cDNA synthesis used all of the extracted RNA, with roughly 1.5 ug of RNA in each 15 ul reaction. In the second PCR, sample barcodes and 2-4 random nucleotides were introduced via the M1S primer. Each mother yielded over 9 million TCR beta CDR3 reads and each child 2.5 million to 3 million reads. Thymic selection shapes the output of TCR recombination in a similar way in related and unrelated pairs, and inherited differences have a minor effect. Normalized repertoire overlap was always found to be slightly, but never significantly, higher in related mother-child pairs than in unrelated mother-child pairs. With a sensitivity of approximately 96 clones per million clonotypes, no persistent microchimeric T cell clones were detected. In the study, deep NGS was used to compare the TCR beta repertoires of mothers and children, and features distinguishing related mother-child pairs from unrelated individuals were sought. Mothers averaged about 40 +/- 4 years of age and children averaged about 10 +/- 4 years. After adapters were ligated using NEBNext reagents, the libraries underwent 100+100 nt paired-end sequencing on an Illumina HiSeq 2000. Mother and child libraries were prepared a month apart and sequenced in separate runs to prevent cross-contamination. Between roughly 500,000 and 2,100,000 distinct TCR beta clonotypes were identified per donor. Naive TCR beta clonotypes were estimated from low-frequency clonotypes matched to each donor's FACS-determined naive share, without sorting.

The TCR sequence derives from a boy between 5 and 17 years old in good health. What was sequenced was blood. The sequence joins TRBV6-5 to TRBJ1-1; the D gene is not confidently resolved. The DNA reads TGTGCCAGCAGTTACTCAGGCGTTGGCACTGAAGCTTTCTTT. It codes for CASSYSGVGTEAFF.